This is a list of T cell receptor beta chains from one sample in a study of CD4 T cells in relation to SARS-CoV-2 and coronaviruses. The protocol was immunoSEQ multiplex PCR, while the TCRdb copy is restricted to in-frame clones and leaves out a portion. The sample carries 20,000 to 25,000 clones, about 70% recorded once. Their target antigens are unknown. The material sequenced was CD4+ T cells from PBMCs, cultured in vitro. Receptors originate from a human donor in good health. The CDR3 runs from the conserved cysteine through the conserved F or W. Fields, in order: V gene, D gene, J gene, CDR3 protein. A D gene is named only where the DNA matches it firmly.

V: TRBV4-1; D: .; J: TRBJ2-7; CDR3: CASSPFEPGDYEQYF
V: TRBV2; D: .; J: TRBJ2-7; CDR3: CASIDRFYEQYF
V: TRBV28; D: .; J: TRBJ2-4; CDR3: CASSPAGPTQNIQYF
V: TRBV27; D: .; J: TRBJ1-2; CDR3: CASSLTGGELPSF
V: TRBV7-2; D: .; J: TRBJ1-6; CDR3: CASGENTDYSPLHF
V: TRBV7-9; D: TRBD1; J: TRBJ2-1; CDR3: CASSLGGQQQNEQFF
V: TRBV5-6; D: .; J: TRBJ1-3; CDR3: CASSSQGSSGNTIYF
V: TRBV6-2/TRBV6-3; D: .; J: TRBJ1-1; CDR3: CASSYEGLVSTEAFF
V: TRBV7-8; D: .; J: TRBJ2-1; CDR3: CASSTWTDSYNEQFF
V: TRBV5-6; D: .; J: TRBJ2-5; CDR3: CASSPPLAQETQYF
V: TRBV11-2; D: .; J: TRBJ1-2; CDR3: CASSLSEGGGYTF
V: TRBV14; D: .; J: TRBJ2-2; CDR3: CASSQADTGELFF
V: TRBV4-1; D: TRBD1; J: TRBJ1-5; CDR3: CASSPILGQGLGRPQHF
V: TRBV4-3; D: .; J: TRBJ1-1; CDR3: CASSQDAGHTEAFF
V: TRBV6-2/TRBV6-3; D: .; J: TRBJ1-2; CDR3: CASSYGLGGYTF
V: TRBV5-6; D: TRBD1; J: TRBJ1-1; CDR3: CASSLLAPGQGAFF
V: TRBV7-2; D: .; J: TRBJ1-1; CDR3: CASSLKLGEITEAFF
V: TRBV4-2; D: .; J: TRBJ2-7; CDR3: CASSLDQVSYEQYF
V: TRBV27; D: .; J: TRBJ2-1; CDR3: CASSFFDSYNEQFF
V: TRBV6-5; D: TRBD2; J: TRBJ2-3; CDR3: CASRRTSGGPDTQYF
V: TRBV6-2/TRBV6-3; D: .; J: TRBJ1-5; CDR3: CASSDYQTANQPQHF
V: TRBV5-6; D: TRBD2; J: TRBJ2-7; CDR3: CASSALAGGTYEQYF
V: TRBV19; D: TRBD2; J: TRBJ2-1; CDR3: CASSIQELAYSDEQFF
V: TRBV6-2/TRBV6-3; D: TRBD2; J: TRBJ2-1; CDR3: CASSGGTGTSGINEQFF
V: TRBV18; D: .; J: TRBJ1-5; CDR3: CASSPAKDQPQHF
V: TRBV4-3; D: .; J: TRBJ1-2; CDR3: CASSQEFGSGYTF
V: TRBV30; D: .; J: TRBJ1-2; CDR3: CAWRRDNYYGYTF
V: TRBV30; D: TRBD1; J: TRBJ1-1; CDR3: CACQTPGQGSTEAFF
V: TRBV7-3; D: .; J: TRBJ1-1; CDR3: CASSLTGTPNTEAFF
V: TRBV11-3; D: .; J: TRBJ2-1; CDR3: CASSLDRSRKNRLVNNEQFF
V: TRBV5-1; D: .; J: TRBJ1-2; CDR3: CASSLTTGNYGYTF
V: TRBV2; D: .; J: TRBJ1-1; CDR3: CASTASGGYDTEAFF
V: TRBV6-5; D: .; J: TRBJ1-3; CDR3: CASSKNEGNTIYF
V: TRBV18; D: .; J: TRBJ1-1; CDR3: CASSPRDLVTEAFF
V: TRBV6-5; D: .; J: TRBJ1-2; CDR3: CASSQQGANYGYTF
V: TRBV2; D: .; J: TRBJ2-2; CDR3: CASSVEGVTGELFF